The clone carrying this T cell receptor (beta chain) was seen once. Its target is unknown. The investigators reverse transcribed all of the isolated RNA, so they sequenced expressed TCRB transcripts. Measured with immunoSEQ multiplex PCR; TCRdb has only the in-frame clones, and not every one. The data hold about 52,000 clones, with around 45% observed a single time. These data belong to a study of beta chain features in type 1 diabetes. Study-level findings and limits: TCRB CDR3s were moderately but significantly shorter in Type 1 diabetes patients in all four CD4+ subsets. Diminished insertions and augmented deletions at VDJ junctions characterized type 1 diabetes patients.

Sorted cells reached over 95% purity in every population. The CDR3 consists of 14 residues. Germline lookup yields CDR1 MNHNY and CDR2 SVGAGI (reference sequence). The ends were cut back, 0 bases at V and 7 bases at J, with 12 bases in the middle. This chain uses TRBV6-6 with TRBJ1-2; possibly TRBD1 for D (5 bases). This clonotype originated in a man aged 25-45 years with type 1 diabetes. The sample taken for sequencing was Tregs from blood. The CDR3 DNA sequence: TGTGCCAGCAGTTACTCGAGGGGAGGGAGTGGCTACACCTTC. Protein: CASSYSRGGSGYTF.